The 15 T cell receptor beta chains below were found in one sample sequenced in a study of T cell responses to AZD1222 COVID-19 vaccine. Measured with immunoSEQ multiplex PCR; TCRdb has only the in-frame clones, and not every one. The table lists about 70,000 clones, 84% of them singletons. Source: peripheral blood, taken on day 0 of AZD1222 vaccination. These TCRs come from an adult in good health.

The rearrangement joins TRBV5-8 to TRBJ1-2, with D possibly matching TRBD1 (5 bases). Germline loops: CDR1 SGHTS, CDR2 YDEGEE. V shed 4 bases and J shed 4 bases, with 20 bases lying between them. The CDR3 runs 16 residues. The CDR3 nucleotides read TGTGCCAGCAGCGCCGAGCCCTACCCAGGGACCTATGGCTACACCTTC. This sequence encodes CASSAEPYPGTYGYTF.

This rearrangement joins TRBV28 to TRBJ2-2; the match to TRBD1 covers 7 bases. The CDR3 sequence is 15 residues long. V shed 3 bases, J shed 3 bases, and the junction held 4 bases outside the gene matches. Germline CDR1 MDHEN, CDR2 SYDVKM. In nucleotides, the CDR3 is TGTGCCAGCAGTTTTACAGGGGTGTACACCGGGGAGCTGTTTTTT. Encoded protein: CASSFTGVYTGELFF.

The V gene is TRBV15, the J gene TRBJ1-1; D is uncertain. The ends were cut back, 1 base at V and 1 base at J, with 4 bases in the middle. Per germline, CDR1 LNHNV and CDR2 YYDKDF (reference sequence). The CDR3 runs 13 residues. The DNA of the CDR3 is TGTGCCACCAGCAGAGTAGGGAACACTGAAGCTTTCTTT. Translation gives CATSRVGNTEAFF.

This rearrangement joins TRBV6-5 to TRBJ1-5; D remains unclear. CDR1 and CDR2 from the germline V gene are MNHEY and SVGAGI. The length of the CDR3 is 15 residues. V lost 0 bases, J lost 4 bases, and 10 bases lay in between. This CDR3 is CASSYSAVLNQPQHF. DNA of the CDR3: TGTGCCAGCAGTTACTCTGCAGTACTTAATCAGCCCCAGCATTTT.

This chain joins TRBV5-1 and TRBJ1-5, with 7 bases identical to TRBD1. This CDR3 is built from 15 residues. Germline trimming cut 2 bases from V and 0 bases from J; bases unmatched to any gene: 2. Germline CDR1 SGHRS, CDR2 YFSETQ. The chain's CDR3 is CASSLQGISNQPQHF. In DNA form, the CDR3 reads TGCGCCAGCAGCTTACAGGGGATTAGCAATCAGCCCCAGCATTTT.

The V call is TRBV7-2, the J call TRBJ2-7; D unresolved. The germline V gene has CDR1 SGHTA and CDR2 FQGNSA. This CDR3 has 12 residues. Trimming took 7 bases from V and 6 from J, leaving 13 bases between them. CDR3 DNA: TGTGCCAGCAACCTCCCCCCGAGCGAGCAGTACTTC. Protein product: CASNLPPSEQYF.

The chain carries TRBV7-8 and TRBJ1-3; D gene uncertain. Germline loops: CDR1 SGHVS, CDR2 FQNEAQ. The CDR3 runs 16 residues. Trimming removed 1 base at V and 0 bases at J, with 10 bases between. The CDR3 protein is CASSLVLLNSGNTIYF. The CDR3 nucleotides are TGTGCCAGCAGCTTAGTCCTCCTTAACTCTGGAAACACCATATATTTT.

This clone was seen only once. The genes are TRBV6-1 and TRBJ1-5, with D possibly being TRBD1 (6 bases). The CDR3 contains 15 residues. CDR1 MNHNS and CDR2 SASEGT come from the germline V gene. Between the trimmed V and J ends, which lost 1 base and 3 bases, there was a span of 10 bases. As DNA, the CDR3 is TGTGCCAGCAGTGAAGGACAGGTTTACAATCAGCCCCAGCATTTT. Encoded protein: CASSEGQVYNQPQHF.

This chain uses TRBV7-8 with TRBJ2-5; 9 positions match TRBD2. Trimming cost V 5 bases and J 5 bases; bases outside gene matches: 9. CDR1 and CDR2 (germline): SGHVS, FQNEAQ. The CDR3 runs 15 residues. This CDR3 reads CASSPGTSLVETQYF. CDR3 sequence (DNA): TGTGCCAGCAGCCCAGGGACTAGCTTAGTGGAGACCCAGTACTTC.

The chain uses TRBV6-4 and TRBJ2-1; D not certain. The CDR3 sequence is 13 residues long. The germline CDR1 and CDR2 sequences are MRHNA and SNTAGT. Trimming took 4 bases from V and 6 from J, leaving 10 bases between them. The CDR3, as DNA: TGTGCCAGCAGTGCGGGTCCCGGCAATGAGCAGTTCTTC. Amino acids: CASSAGPGNEQFF.

The chain carries TRBV11-2 and TRBJ2-3; no clear D. Germline V lookup: CDR1 SGHAT, CDR2 FQNNGV. The CDR3 is 15 residues long. Trimming pared 1 base from V and 6 bases from J, leaving 14 bases between. The CDR3, as DNA: TGTGCCAGCAGCTTAGGGGCAATTGACGGCGATACGCAGTATTTT. It specifies CASSLGAIDGDTQYF.

This CDR3 is CASSQGAFGNQPQHF. The CDR3 DNA follows: TGTGCCAGCAGCCAAGGGGCTTTTGGCAATCAGCCCCAGCATTTT. V is TRBV3-1 (or the pseudogene TRBV3-2) and J is TRBJ1-5; no firm D call. The germline gives CDR1 LGHDT, CDR2 YNNKEL (reference sequence). CDR3 size: 15 residues. The ends were cut back, 1 base at V and 2 bases at J, with 9 bases in the middle.

V gene TRBV4-1 combines with J gene TRBJ2-3; 12 nucleotides line up with TRBD2. CDR3 length equals 18 residues. In germline, CDR1 is MGHRA, CDR2 YSYEKL. Unmatched junction bases numbered 10, after V lost 2 bases and J lost 4 bases. DNA for the CDR3: TGCGCCAGCAGCCAACCTCCCCAAACTAGCGGGGGGCCAGATACGCAGTATTTT. Amino acid sequence: CASSQPPQTSGGPDTQYF.

In nucleotides, the CDR3 is TGTGCCAGCAGTGTACGGAGCGAAGAGACCCAGTACTTC. Residues: CASSVRSEETQYF. The V and J genes are TRBV27 and TRBJ2-5; no definite D call. Germline loops: CDR1 MNHEY, CDR2 SMNVEV (reference sequence). Trimming left V 5 bases short and J 3 bases short, with 10 bases between. The CDR3 sequence is 13 residues long.

The chain has TRBV18 and TRBJ1-5; D is unresolved. CDR1 and CDR2 from the germline V gene are KGHSH and LQKENI. The CDR3 covers 13 residues. V dropped 2 bases and J dropped 5 bases, with 7 bases sitting between them. The CDR3 region has the DNA TGTGCCAGCTCACCATTCGTAGATCAGCCCCAGCATTTT. Translating gives CASSPFVDQPQHF. Drawing the rest from reference TRBV18 and TRBJ1-5, the complete variable domain is NAGVMQNPRHLVRRRGQEARLRCSPMKGHSHVYWYRQLPEEGLKFMVYLQKENIIDESGMPKERFSAEFPKEGPSILRIQQVVRGDSAAYFCASSPFVDQPQHFGDGTRLSIL.